This T cell receptor beta chain is drawn from a study of T cell changes during pregnancy in multiple sclerosis. Produced via immunoSEQ multiplex PCR; TCRdb's table is partial and in-frame only. The table shows roughly 60,000 clones, with about 93% occurring only once. J lost 1 base, V lost 4 bases, and 4 bases had no gene match. CDR1 is SGHTA and CDR2 is FQGNSA in the germline V gene. The CDR3 sequence is 16 residues long. The clonotype was recovered from a female donor with multiple sclerosis, enrolled in a pregnancy study. Specimen: CD4+ T cells from peripheral blood mononuclear cells, collected before pregnancy. The chain joins TRBV7-2 to TRBJ1-5; 10 bases align to TRBD1. The CDR3 coding sequence is TGTGCCAGCAGCTCCTGGACAGGGGGGAGCAATCAGCCCCAGCATTTT. It codes for CASSSWTGGSNQPQHF.